The next 17 T cell receptor beta chains were all read from a single sample in a study of beta chain features in type 1 diabetes. Sequencing targeted expressed TCRB transcripts, as all isolated RNA had been reverse transcribed. Assay: immunoSEQ multiplex PCR; the TCRdb copy retains only in-frame clones and omits some. Of roughly 450,000 clones listed, over 9.5% are singletons. The sequenced material came from naive CD4+ T cells from blood. All receptors come from a woman aged 18-29 years in good health.

This clone was counted a few times. The chain recombines TRBV29-1 with TRBJ1-2; D gene ambiguous. Germline loops: CDR1 SQVTM, CDR2 ANQGSEA. V was pared by 3 bases and J by 13 bases, with 18 bases between. This CDR3 is built from 12 residues. The CDR3 sequence: CSVDSAGRRGTF. The CDR3 DNA sequence: TGCAGCGTTGATTCGGCAGGTCGCCGTGGCACCTTC. Looking up the rest from reference TRBV29-1 and TRBJ1-2 gives the full variable domain: SAVISQKPSRDICQRGTSLTIQCQVDSQVTMMFWYRQQPGQSLTLIATANQGSEATYESGFVIDKFPISRPNLTFSTLTVSNMSPEDSSIYLCSVDSAGRRGTFGSGTRLTVV.

This clone was observed many times. The rearrangement uses TRBV9 and TRBJ2-5; maybe TRBD2 (6 bases). V lost 2 bases and J 4 bases, leaving 12 bases between the germline ends. Germline lookup yields CDR1 SGDLS and CDR2 YYNGEE. CDR3 length equals 14 residues. The CDR3 DNA follows: TGTGCCAGCAGCGTCCCGGGACTGGGAGAGACCCAGTACTTC. Residues: CASSVPGLGETQYF. The whole variable domain, remainder taken from reference TRBV9 and TRBJ2-5, is DSGVTQTPKHLITATGQRVTLRCSPRSGDLSVYWYQQSLDQGLQFLIQYYNGEERAKGNILERFSAQQFPDLHSELNLSSLELGDSALYFCASSVPGLGETQYFGPGTRLLVL.

A few counts support this clone. The chain couples TRBV25-1 to TRBJ1-2; D is perhaps TRBD1 (5 bases). CDR1 MGHDK and CDR2 SYGVNS come from the germline V gene. The length of the CDR3 is 12 residues. V lost 8 bases to trimming and J lost 2 bases, with 9 bases between them. The CDR3 sequence: CASGGENYGYTF. The CDR3 DNA sequence: TGTGCCAGCGGGGGAGAAAACTATGGCTACACCTTC.

This clone came up a few times. This chain connects TRBV9 to TRBJ2-5; a weak D match, TRBD2 (5 bases). Between the trimmed V and J ends, which lost 0 bases and 4 bases, there was a span of 16 bases. Germline CDR1 and CDR2: SGDLS and YYNGEE. This CDR3 is built from 16 residues. CDR3 in amino acids: CASSVGGLQVGETQYF. The DNA for the CDR3 is TGTGCCAGCAGCGTAGGAGGACTTCAGGTGGGAGAGACCCAGTACTTC.

This clone was counted only a few times. The chain is built from TRBV9 and TRBJ2-1; D is unclear. The CDR3 has 16 amino acids. V lost 1 base and J 0 bases, leaving 11 bases between the germline ends. CDR1 SGDLS and CDR2 YYNGEE come from the germline V gene. This chain's CDR3 is CASSVSSVSSYNEQFF. The CDR3 coding sequence is TGTGCCAGCAGCGTATCCAGCGTCAGCTCCTACAATGAGCAGTTCTTC.

This clone was counted a few times. V and J are TRBV27 and TRBJ2-6; D is unresolved. The CDR3 spans 13 residues. V was cut by 7 bases and J by 0 bases, with 4 bases left in between. CDR1 and CDR2 from the germline V gene are MNHEY and SMNVEV (reference sequence). The CDR3 DNA sequence: TGTGCCAGCAAAGCCTCTGGGGCCAACGTCCTGACTTTC. This encodes CASKASGANVLTF.

A remark on this clone: Other nucleotide sequences from this sample produce the same CDR3. This CDR3 reads CASSSSGGQETQYF. The CDR3 DNA sequence: TGCGCCAGCAGCTCCTCGGGGGGCCAAGAGACCCAGTACTTC. The rearrangement links TRBV5-1 to TRBJ2-5; TRBD2 aligns across 7 bases. Looked up from germline, CDR1 is SGHRS and CDR2 is YFSETQ. The CDR3 totals 14 residues. The V gene end was trimmed by 3 bases and the J gene end by 1 base; junction bases not matched to a gene: 3.

The chain couples TRBV30 to TRBJ2-3; D is possibly TRBD1 (6 bases). Trimming removed 5 bases at V and 0 bases at J, with 15 bases between. This CDR3 region has 15 residues. From germline, CDR1 is GTSNPN and CDR2 SVGIG (reference sequence). The CDR3 is CAWEPDSASTDTQYF. DNA for the CDR3: TGTGCCTGGGAACCGGACAGCGCTAGCACAGATACGCAGTATTTT.

This CDR3 is CASSLRQGPNEQFF. DNA of the CDR3: TGTGCCAGCAGCCTTCGACAGGGTCCGAATGAGCAGTTCTTC. The genes are TRBV7-2 and TRBJ2-1; 7 bases are a match to TRBD1. Germline CDR1 is SGHTA and CDR2 is FQGNSA. V gave up 5 bases and J gave up 7 bases; unmatched junction bases: 8. The CDR3 covers 14 residues.

The genes are TRBV25-1 and TRBJ2-7; D perhaps matches TRBD2 (6 bases). V lost 8 bases to trimming and J lost 6 bases, with 20 bases between them. Per germline, CDR1 MGHDK and CDR2 SYGVNS. There are 14 residues in the CDR3. The CDR3 nucleotides read TGTGCCAGCGGCTGGACTATCGTTCCGATCGAGCAGTACTTC. This codes for CASGWTIVPIEQYF.

V usage is TRBV7-8 and J usage is TRBJ2-3; D may be TRBD2 (5 bases). V lost 5 bases and J lost 1, with 19 bases in between. The CDR3 totals 17 residues. CDR1 and CDR2 (germline): SGHVS, FQNEAQ. CDR3 in DNA: TGTGCCAGCAGCAGAGGCGGGCTAGCCCGGGGCACAGATACGCAGTATTTT. Translating gives CASSRGGLARGTDTQYF.

The rearrangement joins TRBV25-1 to TRBJ1-3; D uncertain. V was trimmed by 11 bases and J by 4 bases, leaving 24 bases between them. This CDR3 spans 16 amino acids. Germline CDR1 MGHDK, CDR2 SYGVNS. DNA of the CDR3: TGTGCCTCAAGTGAAGGCCTGGGTCTGAAAGGAAACACCATATATTTT. Protein sequence: CASSEGLGLKGNTIYF.

Written as DNA, the CDR3 is TGTGCCAGCAGCTTAGTGTACGGCATTAGCTCCTACAATGAGCAGTTCTTC. Translated: CASSLVYGISSYNEQFF. This chain links TRBV7-2 with TRBJ2-1; D remains ambiguous. This CDR3 spans 17 amino acids. V lost 1 base and J 0 bases, leaving 13 bases between the germline ends. In germline, CDR1 is SGHTA, CDR2 FQGNSA.

Only a few counts were recorded for this clone. The chain carries TRBV18 and TRBJ1-2, with D uncertain. This CDR3 contains 14 residues. The germline gives CDR1 KGHSH, CDR2 LQKENI. V shed 3 bases and J shed 4 bases, with 12 bases lying between them. CDR3 in amino acids: CASSPASQIYGYTF. The CDR3 nucleotides read TGTGCCAGCTCACCGGCCAGCCAAATCTATGGCTACACCTTC.

This chain connects TRBV6-5 to TRBJ2-3; TRBD1 might be the D (6 bases). Germline CDR1 and CDR2: MNHEY and SVGAGI. V was cut by 7 bases and J by 10 bases, with 15 bases left in between. The length of the CDR3 is 12 residues. The DNA for the CDR3 is TGTGCCAGCATGAAGGCGCCAGGGGCGCAGTATTTT. It codes for CASMKAPGAQYF.

The table lists this clone with a few counts. The chain carries TRBV29-1 and TRBJ1-1; D gene ambiguous. V was trimmed by 1 base and J by 4 bases, leaving 7 bases between them. CDR3 length: 12 residues. From germline, CDR1 is SQVTM and CDR2 ANQGSEA. CDR3 bases: TGCAGCGTTGAAGGATGGGGCACTGAAGCTTTCTTT. Its translation: CSVEGWGTEAFF.

This clone was found a few times. The chain recombines TRBV11-3 with TRBJ2-1, with 11 bases that match TRBD2. V lost 3 bases to trimming and J lost 7 bases; unmatched junction nucleotides: 8. The CDR3 is 16 residues long. Germline V gene sequence: CDR1 SGHNT, CDR2 YENEEA. The CDR3 DNA reads TGTGCCAGCAGCTTGGGCCTAGCGGGAGGAGCGAATGAGCAGTTCTTC. This gives the protein CASSLGLAGGANEQFF.